The TCR beta chain under discussion was sequenced for a study of vaccination and CD4 T cells after COVID-19. About the research overall: Two of the convalescents were Hispanic, and the group consisted of six males and four females. Post-COVID draws came a median about 91 days after diagnosis (range 35 to 161). Investigators stimulated cells with overlapping spike peptides drawn from SARS-CoV-2, HCoV-NL63, HCoV-OC43 and HCoV-229E.

Within the sample, this clonotype is medium-sized. Its antigen is not identified. With the Oncomine TCR Beta short-read assay, DNA from cultured CD4+ T cells was sequenced. Genomic DNA was taken out of cultured CD4+ T cells by extraction. TCRdb re-analysed the PCR reads in MiXCR, keeping a single row per CDR3 protein. The top ten hold 15% to 20% of the sample, which has 3,500 to 4,000 distinct CDR3 sequences, about a sixth seen once. As to treatment: roughly 10-day PBMC culture with coronavirus spike peptide pools or control peptides (ViraFEST assay). The germline gives CDR1 ENHRY, CDR2 SYGVKD. V lost 5 bases, J lost 0 bases, and 4 bases stayed unmatched. This CDR3 has 15 residues.

The chain uses TRBV10-3 and TRBJ2-3; 8 bases are a match to TRBD2. The sample comprised CD4+ T cells from blood, cultured in vitro. This TCR was recovered from a human donor who had recovered from COVID-19. As DNA, the CDR3 is TGTGCCATCAGTTCTCGGACTAGCAGCACAGATACGCAGTATTTT. Protein sequence: CAISSRTSSTDTQYF.